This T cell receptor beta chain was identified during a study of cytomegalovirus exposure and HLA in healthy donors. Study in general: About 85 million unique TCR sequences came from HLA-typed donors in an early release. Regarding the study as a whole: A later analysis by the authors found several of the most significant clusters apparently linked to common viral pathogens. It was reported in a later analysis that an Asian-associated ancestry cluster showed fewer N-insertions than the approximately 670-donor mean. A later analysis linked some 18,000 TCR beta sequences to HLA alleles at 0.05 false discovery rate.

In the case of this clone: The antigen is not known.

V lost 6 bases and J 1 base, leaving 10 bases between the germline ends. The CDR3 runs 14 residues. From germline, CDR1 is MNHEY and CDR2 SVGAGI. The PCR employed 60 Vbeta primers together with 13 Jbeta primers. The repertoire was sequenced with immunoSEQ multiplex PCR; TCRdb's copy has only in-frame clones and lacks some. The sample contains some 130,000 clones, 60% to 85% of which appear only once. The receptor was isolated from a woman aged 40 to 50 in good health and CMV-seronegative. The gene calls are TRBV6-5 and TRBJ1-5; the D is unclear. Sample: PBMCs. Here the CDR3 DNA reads TGTGCCAGCAGGCCCACAGAAAGCAATCAGCCCCAGCATTTT. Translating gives CASRPTESNQPQHF.